This T cell receptor (beta chain) was identified in a study of beta chain features in type 1 diabetes. Study conclusions and caveats: Shorter TCRB CDR3s, moderately but significantly so, marked every one of the four CD4+ subsets in Type 1 diabetes patients.

J was trimmed by 0 bases and V by 0 bases; bases with no gene match: 5. Germline CDR1 is SGHRS and CDR2 is YFSETQ. CDR3 size: 17 residues. This clone has a handful of counts. The antigen remains undetermined. Every bit of the isolated RNA underwent reverse transcription, so sequencing read expressed TCRB transcripts. The assay was immunoSEQ multiplex PCR, and TCRdb's table has in-frame clones only and misses some. There are 45,000 to 65,000 clones in the sample; 50% to 55% occur only once, and roughly 2.6% lies in the top ten. V usage is TRBV5-1 and J usage is TRBJ2-1; 8 bases are a match to TRBD2. The specimen sequenced was Tregs from blood. The sequence was obtained from a woman aged 40 to 49 with type 1 diabetes. The CDR3 DNA reads as TGCGCCAGCAGCTTGGGCGGGGGGCCGAGCTCCTACAATGAGCAGTTCTTC. It specifies CASSLGGGPSSYNEQFF.